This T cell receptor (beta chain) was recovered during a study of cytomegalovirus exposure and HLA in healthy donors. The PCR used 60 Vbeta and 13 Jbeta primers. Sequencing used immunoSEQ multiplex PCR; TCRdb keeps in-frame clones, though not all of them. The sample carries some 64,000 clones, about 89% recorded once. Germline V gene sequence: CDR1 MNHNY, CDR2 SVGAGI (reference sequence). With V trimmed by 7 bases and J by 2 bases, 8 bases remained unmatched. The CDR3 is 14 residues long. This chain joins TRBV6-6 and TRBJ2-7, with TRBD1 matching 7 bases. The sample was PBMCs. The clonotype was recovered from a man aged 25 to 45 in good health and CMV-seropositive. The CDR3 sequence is CASTLDRETYEQYF. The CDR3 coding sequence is TGTGCCAGCACTCTAGACAGGGAGACCTACGAGCAGTACTTC.